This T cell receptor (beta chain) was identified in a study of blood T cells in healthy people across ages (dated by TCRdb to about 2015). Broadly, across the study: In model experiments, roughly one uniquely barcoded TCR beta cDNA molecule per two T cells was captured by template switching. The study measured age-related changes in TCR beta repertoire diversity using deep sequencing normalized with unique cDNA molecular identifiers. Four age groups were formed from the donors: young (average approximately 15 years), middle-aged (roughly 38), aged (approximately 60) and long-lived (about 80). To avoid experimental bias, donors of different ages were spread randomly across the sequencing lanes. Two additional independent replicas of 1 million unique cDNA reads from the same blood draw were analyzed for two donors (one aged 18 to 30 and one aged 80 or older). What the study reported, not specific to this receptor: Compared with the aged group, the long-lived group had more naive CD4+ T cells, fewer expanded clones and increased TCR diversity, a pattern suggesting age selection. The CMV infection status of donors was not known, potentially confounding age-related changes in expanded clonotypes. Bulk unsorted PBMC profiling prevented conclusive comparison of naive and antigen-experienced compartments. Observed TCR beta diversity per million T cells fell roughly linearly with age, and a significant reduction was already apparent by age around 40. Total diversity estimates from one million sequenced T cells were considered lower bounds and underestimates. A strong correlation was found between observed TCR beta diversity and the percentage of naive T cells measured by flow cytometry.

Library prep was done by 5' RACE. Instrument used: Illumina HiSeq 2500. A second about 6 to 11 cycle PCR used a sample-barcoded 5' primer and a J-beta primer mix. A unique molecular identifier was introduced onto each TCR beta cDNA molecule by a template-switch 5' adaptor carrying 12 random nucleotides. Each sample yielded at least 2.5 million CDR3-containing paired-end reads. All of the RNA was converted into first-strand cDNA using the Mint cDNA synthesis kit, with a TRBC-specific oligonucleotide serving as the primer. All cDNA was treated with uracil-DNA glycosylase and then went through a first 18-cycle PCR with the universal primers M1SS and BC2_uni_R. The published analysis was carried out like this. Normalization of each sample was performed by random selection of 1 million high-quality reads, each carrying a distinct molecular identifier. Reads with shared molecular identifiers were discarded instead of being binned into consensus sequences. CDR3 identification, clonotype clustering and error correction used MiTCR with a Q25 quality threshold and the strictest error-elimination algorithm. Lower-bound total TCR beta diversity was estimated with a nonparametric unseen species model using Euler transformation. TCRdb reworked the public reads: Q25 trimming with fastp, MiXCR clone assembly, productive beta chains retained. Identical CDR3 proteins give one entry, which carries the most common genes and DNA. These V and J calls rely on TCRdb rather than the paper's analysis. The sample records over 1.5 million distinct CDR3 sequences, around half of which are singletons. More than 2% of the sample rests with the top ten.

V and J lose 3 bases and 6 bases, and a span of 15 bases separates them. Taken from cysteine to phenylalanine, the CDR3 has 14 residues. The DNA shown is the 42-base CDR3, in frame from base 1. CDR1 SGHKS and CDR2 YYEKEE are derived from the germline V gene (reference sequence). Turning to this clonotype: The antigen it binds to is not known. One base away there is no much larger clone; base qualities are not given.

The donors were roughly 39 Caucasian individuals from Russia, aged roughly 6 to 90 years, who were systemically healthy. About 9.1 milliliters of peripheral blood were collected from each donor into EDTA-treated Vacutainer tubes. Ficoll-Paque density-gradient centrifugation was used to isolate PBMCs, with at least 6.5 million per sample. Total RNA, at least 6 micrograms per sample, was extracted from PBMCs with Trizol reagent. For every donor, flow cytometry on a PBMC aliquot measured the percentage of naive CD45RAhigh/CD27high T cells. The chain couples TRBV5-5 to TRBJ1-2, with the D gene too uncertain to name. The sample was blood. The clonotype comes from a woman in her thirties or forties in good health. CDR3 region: CASSWRASTDGYTF. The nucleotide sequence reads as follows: TGTGCCAGCAGCTGGCGGGCCTCGACCGATGGCTACACCTTC.